This is a list of T cell receptor beta chains from one sample in a study of a mutant IDH1 vaccine in newly diagnosed glioma. Their specific antigens are unknown. Measured with immunoSEQ multiplex PCR; TCRdb has only the in-frame clones, and not every one. The sample shows tens of thousands of clones, approximately 90% of them seen only once. The material sequenced was PBMCs, taken from a glioma patient whose treatment included an IDH1 peptide vaccine. These receptors all stem from a woman aged 25-40 years with glioma. Both conserved end residues are part of each CDR3. D genes are given only for firm matches. Clone size is shown for a subset of rows, as once, few, many or a class of expanded clone.

size | J | V | D | DNA | CDR3
. | TRBJ2-5 | TRBV2 | . | TGTGCCAGCAGTGAGGGCAGGCGGGAGACCCAGTACTTC | CASSEGRRETQYF
. | TRBJ1-2 | TRBV7-9 | . | TGTGCCAGCAGCTCGGGCGGGGGGTATGGCTACACCTTC | CASSSGGGYGYTF
. | TRBJ1-2 | TRBV4-3 | . | TGCGCCAGCAGCCAAGACAAGGGGCCGGGGGACTATGGCTACACCTTC | CASSQDKGPGDYGYTF
. | TRBJ2-5 | TRBV13 | TRBD2 | TGTGCCAGCAGCGCCCTTTTAGCGGGGGTTCAAGAGACCCAGTACTTC | CASSALLAGVQETQYF
. | TRBJ1-5 | TRBV7-8 | . | TGTGCCAGCAGTGTGAGGCTGGGTCAATATAGCAATCAGCCCCAGCATTTT | CASSVRLGQYSNQPQHF
once | TRBJ1-5 | TRBV7-9 | . | TGTGCCAGCAGCCCGGGGGGTGCGGGGGGTCGCCAGCCCCAGCATTTT | CASSPGGAGGRQPQHF
. | TRBJ2-1 | TRBV20-1 | TRBD2 | TGCAGTGCTCCCCTAGCGGGGGGGCAGTTCTTC | CSAPLAGGQFF
. | TRBJ1-2 | TRBV29-1 | TRBD1 | TGCAGCGTGGTGAAGGGGGCAGGGGGCTATGGCTACACCTTC | CSVVKGAGGYGYTF
. | TRBJ1-1 | TRBV4-2 | TRBD1 | TGTGCCAGCAGCCGTCGACAGGGGTTGACTGAAGCTTTCTTT | CASSRRQGLTEAFF
. | TRBJ2-6 | TRBV14 | TRBD1 | TGTGCCAGCAGCCAAGTTTGGACAGGGGGGTCGGCTGGGGCCAACGTCCTGACTTTC | CASSQVWTGGSAGANVLTF
. | TRBJ1-2 | TRBV21-1 | . | TGTGCCAGCAGCGACCAATGGGGCCTCGACTATGGCTACACCTTC | CASSDQWGLDYGYTF
. | TRBJ2-2 | TRBV5-1 | TRBD2 | TGCGCCAGCTGGGTCGGCGGGGGGGCCCGATGGACCGGGGAGCTGTTTTTT | CASWVGGGARWTGELFF
. | TRBJ2-1 | TRBV13 | TRBD2 | TGTGCCAGCAGCCCGACTAGCGGGGGGGCAGGGGGCGAGCAGTTCTTC | CASSPTSGGAGGEQFF
. | TRBJ1-5 | TRBV2 | . | TGTGCCAGCAGTAGAAGCAATCAGCCCCAGCATTTT | CASSRSNQPQHF
. | TRBJ2-7 | TRBV4-1 | . | TGCGCCAGCAGCCAAGGGAGGGGAGAGGCCTACGAGCAGTACTTC | CASSQGRGEAYEQYF
. | TRBJ2-7 | TRBV20-1 | . | TGCAGTGCTAGAGGTCCCGGGGAGCAGTACTTC | CSARGPGEQYF
. | TRBJ2-6 | TRBV5-1 | . | TGCGCCAGCGTCCAGGGGAACTCTGGGGCCAACGTCCTGACTTTC | CASVQGNSGANVLTF
. | TRBJ1-6 | TRBV4-2 | . | TGTGCCAGCAGCCAAGAGGTCAGCCCCGCTAGCTCCTATAATTCACCCCTCCACTTT | CASSQEVSPASSYNSPLHF
once | TRBJ2-2 | TRBV5-4 | TRBD1 | TGTGCCAGCAGCGAGCCCCGGACAGGGGGGCCCGTGCTGTTTTTT | CASSEPRTGGPVLFF
. | TRBJ1-1 | TRBV5-1 | TRBD1 | TGCGCCAGCAGCTTGGTCGGGACAGGGTATACTGAAGCTTTCTTT | CASSLVGTGYTEAFF
. | TRBJ1-5 | TRBV15 | . | TGTGCCACCAGCAGCCCGTGGGACCCTAGGGGTCAGCCCCAGCATTTT | CATSSPWDPRGQPQHF
. | TRBJ1-3 | TRBV6-5 | . | TGTGCCAGCAGTCAGCGAAACACCATATATTTT | CASSQRNTIYF
. | TRBJ2-2 | TRBV6-5 | . | TGTGCCACCACAGGGAAAAACACCGGGGAGCTGTTTTTT | CATTGKNTGELFF
. | TRBJ1-2 | TRBV9 | . | TGTGCCAGCAGCCCCTGGACAGAACCAGGTGGCTACACCTTC | CASSPWTEPGGYTF
. | TRBJ2-2 | TRBV19 | . | TGTGCCAGTAGTATCTGGGGCGCCGGGGAGCTGTTTTTT | CASSIWGAGELFF
. | TRBJ1-4 | TRBV19 | . | TGTGCCAGTAGTATACAGGGGTGGGGAAAACTGTTTTTT | CASSIQGWGKLFF
. | TRBJ2-1 | TRBV10-3 | TRBD2 | TGTGCCATCAGTGAGTCGACTAGCGGGGTCTCCTACAATGAGCAGTTCTTC | CAISESTSGVSYNEQFF
. | TRBJ1-2 | TRBV6-5 | . | TGTGCCAGCAGTTACCTAGGAGGGGCTGATGGCTACACCTTC | CASSYLGGADGYTF
. | TRBJ2-5 | TRBV5-1 | . | TGCGCCAGCAGCGCCGGGACGTTAACCAAAGAGACCCAGTACTTC | CASSAGTLTKETQYF
. | TRBJ2-2 | TRBV25-1 | . | TGTGCCAGCAGGACTGGGGACACCGGGGAGCTGTTTTTT | CASRTGDTGELFF
. | TRBJ1-2 | TRBV10-2 | . | TGCGCCAGCAGGGGGGGCTTTGGGTATGGCTACACCTTC | CASRGGFGYGYTF
once | TRBJ2-1 | TRBV5-1 | . | TGCGCCAGCAGCTTGGTGGGGGGATCCTACAATGAGCAGTTCTTC | CASSLVGGSYNEQFF
. | TRBJ2-7 | TRBV5-6 | . | TGTGCCAGCAGCTTGGCCGAGACCGCCCGGGGTTACGAGCAGTACTTC | CASSLAETARGYEQYF
once | TRBJ2-1 | TRBV4-1 | . | TGCGCCAGCAGCCAAGAAAGTCAGGGGGGAAATGAGCAGTTCTTC | CASSQESQGGNEQFF
. | TRBJ2-3 | TRBV5-8 | . | TGTGCCAGCAGCAGCCTGACAGTGGCTACAGATACGCAGTATTTT | CASSSLTVATDTQYF